These 4 T cell receptor beta chains share one sample of origin, sequenced in a study of cytomegalovirus exposure and HLA in healthy donors. Researchers ran the PCR with 60 Vbeta and 13 Jbeta primers. The assay was immunoSEQ multiplex PCR, and TCRdb's table has in-frame clones only and misses some. The table shows roughly 100,000 clones, with 60% to 85% occurring only once. The material sequenced was PBMCs. These receptors were taken from a female donor in good health and CMV-seropositive.

The chain joins TRBV5-1 to TRBJ2-2; 10 bases map to TRBD1. V lost 0 bases to trimming and J lost 3 bases; unmatched junction nucleotides: 2. CDR3 length: 16 residues. CDR1 is SGHRS, CDR2 YFSETQ, per germline. CDR3 DNA: TGCGCCAGCAGCTTGGATGGGACAGGGGACACCGGGGAGCTGTTTTTT. It codes for CASSLDGTGDTGELFF.

This chain connects TRBV11-2 to TRBJ1-2; tentative D call: TRBD1 (6 bases). Germline V gene data show CDR1 as SGHAT and CDR2 as FQNNGV. V gave up 5 bases and J gave up 3 bases, with 13 bases separating them. CDR3 size: 14 residues. CDR3 nucleotide sequence: TGTGCCAGCAGCCCCCGGGGGGCACACTATGGCTACACCTTC. Amino acids: CASSPRGAHYGYTF.

This chain joins TRBV5-1 and TRBJ1-1; D uncertain. The V gene lost 1 base and the J gene lost 0 bases, with 10 bases spanning the gap. Germline CDR1 reads SGHRS; CDR2 reads YFSETQ. The CDR3 is made up of 15 amino acids. The CDR3 here is CASSLHSNMNTEAFF. Written as DNA, the CDR3 is TGCGCCAGCAGCTTGCACAGTAACATGAACACTGAAGCTTTCTTT.

The chain uses TRBV28 and TRBJ2-1; 10 nucleotides agree with TRBD2. CDR1 and CDR2 (germline): MDHEN, SYDVKM. This CDR3 comprises 18 residues. Trimming took 4 bases from V and 4 from J; bases not matched to a gene: 13. The CDR3 protein is CASSSRGASGSRYNEQFF. CDR3 nucleotides: TGTGCCAGCAGTTCCCGTGGGGCTAGCGGGAGTCGGTACAATGAGCAGTTCTTC.